This paragraph reports one T cell receptor beta chain. Its matching antigen is unknown. Germline loops: CDR1 MNHNS, CDR2 SASEGT. The CDR3 runs 13 residues. Between the trimmed V and J ends, which lost 2 bases and 11 bases, there was a span of 13 bases. The data are from a study of T cell repertoires in cytomegalovirus infection. The overall study: CMV epitopes in the study were HLA-C-restricted (recently identified) and HLA-B-restricted (well studied). From public TCR beta signatures came an indication of both CMV infection and matching HLA type. General observations from the study: Cumulative public TCR beta family frequency identified CMV carriers with the relevant HLA. Dominating the ex vivo response were TCR beta clonotypes that were CMV-specific and HLA-C-restricted.

From the reads, TCRdb called clonotypes with MiXCR, one entry per CDR3 protein. The sample shows about half a million distinct CDR3 sequences, about 33% of them seen only once. The sample consisted of cultured PBMCs, taken from culture after CMV antigen stimulation. The rearrangement joins TRBV6-1 to TRBJ1-5; D is perhaps TRBD1 (5 bases). This receptor was taken from a human donor in good health (CMV status not recorded). Some clones in this sample may be carry-over from other donors' samples. CDR3: CASSERPGTSQHF. CDR3 DNA sequence: TGTGCCAGCAGTGAAAGACCAGGGACGTCCCAGCATTTT.